Detailed here is one TCR beta chain. This sample is part of a study of blood T cell repertoires in COVID-19. In the study overall: Both acute and convalescent COVID-19 samples were obtained from the United States, Italy and Spain.

V gave up 1 base and J gave up 7 bases; unmatched junction bases: 7. CDR3 length: 16 amino acids. Looked up from germline, CDR1 is LNHDA and CDR2 is SQIVND (reference sequence). Some clones are missing from TCRdb's copy, which holds only in-frame ones; the method was immunoSEQ multiplex PCR. The sample lists 200,000 to 250,000 clones; 84% were seen once. The TCR was taken from a man aged 30 to 45 with active or convalescent COVID-19. Sequencing was carried out using peripheral blood. V gene TRBV19 combines with J gene TRBJ2-4; 10 bases map to TRBD2. The CDR3 DNA sequence: TGTGCCAGTAGTATAGGAGGCCTAGCGGGAGCTAACATTCAGTACTTC. It specifies CASSIGGLAGANIQYF.